Presented here are 26 T cell receptor beta chains from one specimen sequenced in a study of shared clonotypes between healthy human individuals. Naive CD8 cells comprised CD45RO-negative, CCR7-positively selected cells, excluding terminally differentiated effector memory CD45RA+ cells. Profiled with immunoSEQ multiplex PCR; TCRdb holds only in-frame clones, not every one. The table records about 1,800,000 clones, less than 95% of them present only once. Sequenced input: naive CD8+ T cells sorted from blood. These receptors came from a man younger than 35 in good health.

The chain employs TRBV19 and TRBJ2-7; D is tentatively TRBD1 or TRBD2 (5 bases each). The CDR3 consists of 22 residues. The germline CDR1 and CDR2 sequences are LNHDA and SQIVND (reference sequence). The ends were cut back, 6 bases at V and 3 bases at J, with 39 bases in the middle. As DNA, the CDR3 is TGTGCCAGTAGCTCCAGAACCCTAGGGGAGTCAGAGATCTACCGGGCCCTCTACGAGCAGTACTTC. Protein product: CASSSRTLGESEIYRALYEQYF.

The chain's CDR3 is CASSLWEGTPSGGFYGYTF. Written as DNA, the CDR3 is TGTGCCAGCAGCTTATGGGAAGGGACACCATCGGGAGGCTTCTATGGCTACACCTTC. The chain joins TRBV7-9 to TRBJ1-2; weak D call: TRBD1 (6 bases). The CDR3 sequence is 19 residues long. CDR1 and CDR2 (germline): SEHNR, FQNEAQ (reference sequence). Deletions cut 2 bases from V and 4 bases from J, with 26 bases between.

The gene calls are TRBV10-1 and TRBJ2-1, with 10 bases matching TRBD2. Germline trimming cut 3 bases from V and 3 bases from J; bases unmatched to any gene: 5. Germline CDR1 and CDR2: WNHNN and SYGVQD (reference sequence). This CDR3 is 16 amino acids long. CDR3 region: CASSEGAGGYYNEQFF. The CDR3 DNA follows: TGCGCCAGCAGTGAAGGAGCGGGAGGGTACTACAATGAGCAGTTCTTC.

V and J are TRBV7-6 and TRBJ1-2, with no clear D. The V gene's germline CDR1 is SGHVS and CDR2 FNYEAQ. V was clipped by 5 bases and J by 8 bases, with 18 bases between them. The CDR3 is made up of 14 amino acids. CDR3 coding DNA: TGTGCCAGCAGCCAAGGAATGGACGAGTCGGGCTACACCTTC. Its protein product is CASSQGMDESGYTF.

The chain combines TRBV9 with TRBJ2-7; D is unclear. V lost 2 bases and J lost 3, with 15 bases in between. Germline lookup yields CDR1 SGDLS and CDR2 YYNGEE. This CDR3 comprises 15 residues. The CDR3 DNA sequence: TGTGCCAGCAGCGTGAGGCCGGCTGCAGACTACGAGCAGTACTTC. It yields the protein CASSVRPAADYEQYF.

The J gene is TRBJ1-1, the V gene TRBV29-1; D perhaps matches TRBD1 (6 bases). V lost 7 bases and J lost 6, with 12 bases in between. The CDR3 runs to 11 residues. Germline V gives CDR1 SQVTM, CDR2 ANQGSEA. DNA for the CDR3: TGCAGCGCAGGGGACAACCCTGAAGCTTTCTTT. The encoded protein is CSAGDNPEAFF.

As regards this clone: The identical CDR3 is also encoded by other nucleotide sequences in the sample. The chain carries TRBV19 and TRBJ1-1; no firm D call. Germline V gene sequence: CDR1 LNHDA, CDR2 SQIVND (reference sequence). The CDR3 consists of 11 residues. V was trimmed by 4 bases and J by 7 bases, leaving 7 bases between them. The CDR3: CASSTGLEAFF. CDR3 nucleotide sequence: TGTGCCAGTAGTACAGGACTTGAAGCTTTCTTT.

The rearrangement joins TRBV4-1 to TRBJ2-5; D is possibly TRBD2 (6 bases). The J call may be faulty, since TRBJ2-7 better matches the DNA end. CDR1 and CDR2 (germline): MGHRA, YSYEKL. CDR3 length equals 15 residues. The CDR3 sequence is CASSQISGAYYEQYF. In DNA form, the CDR3 reads TGCGCCAGCAGCCAAATTAGCGGAGCCTACTACGAGCAGTACTTC.

The V and J genes are TRBV4-1 and TRBJ1-6, with D hard to call. V was clipped by 0 bases and J by 4 bases, with 16 bases between them. The CDR3 extends over 18 amino acids. Germline V CDR1 and CDR2: MGHRA, YSYEKL. CDR3 residues: CASSQDPLEGRYNSPLHF. The CDR3 coding sequence is TGCGCCAGCAGCCAAGACCCTCTGGAGGGCAGGTATAATTCACCCCTCCACTTT.

The J gene is TRBJ2-7, the V gene TRBV5-6; 11 bases line up with TRBD2. The CDR3 is made up of 14 amino acids. J gave up 6 bases and V 2 bases, and 4 bases lay outside the gene matches. Germline V gives CDR1 SGHDT, CDR2 YYEEEE. The CDR3 DNA reads TGTGCCAGCAGCTTCTTAGCGGGAGGGCCCGAGCAGTACTTC. Amino acids: CASSFLAGGPEQYF.

DNA for the CDR3: TGTGCCGAGGGAGCTCAGGGTGGCTACACCTTC. It specifies CAEGAQGGYTF. J is TRBJ1-2 and V is TRBV6-1, with D perhaps matching TRBD1 (5 bases). V lost 11 bases, J lost 7 bases, and 14 bases lay in between. The CDR3 sequence is 11 residues long. Germline assignment: CDR1 MNHNS and CDR2 SASEGT.

This clone was observed once. V is TRBV10-2 and J is TRBJ2-1; TRBD2 matches 12 bases. Losses at the gene ends were 3 bases for V and 7 bases for J; bases not matched to a gene: 1. Germline CDR1 and CDR2: WSHSY and SAAADI. The CDR3 has 14 residues. In DNA, the CDR3 is TGCGCCAGCAGTGACGGACTAGCGGGGAATGAGCAGTTCTTC. Translation gives CASSDGLAGNEQFF.

This chain's CDR3 is CSAPDPFEGNEQFF. The CDR3 region has the DNA TGCAGCGCCCCCGATCCCTTTGAAGGCAATGAGCAGTTCTTC. V gene TRBV29-1 combines with J gene TRBJ2-1; D not resolved. This CDR3 has 14 amino acids. Germline values: CDR1 SQVTM, CDR2 ANQGSEA. The germline V and J ends were trimmed by 7 bases and 6 bases, with 19 bases remaining between them.

Only one count was recorded for this clone. This sequence joins TRBV5-6 and TRBJ2-3, with a tentative D call TRBD1 (5 bases). The CDR3 contains 17 residues. Germline V gene sequence: CDR1 SGHDT, CDR2 YYEEEE. Between the trimmed V and J ends, which lost 4 bases and 0 bases, there was a span of 18 bases. As DNA, the CDR3 is TGTGCCAGCAGCCCATTAGACAGACGATCTAGCACAGATACGCAGTATTTT. Translated, it gives CASSPLDRRSSTDTQYF.

The J gene is TRBJ1-1, the V gene TRBV30, with D perhaps TRBD1 (5 bases). Trimming cost V 2 bases and J 5 bases, with 18 bases left between them. The CDR3 has 15 residues. Germline assignment: CDR1 GTSNPN and CDR2 SVGIG (reference sequence). CDR3 coding DNA: TGTGCCTGGAGTCCCATAATTGGAAGGGGAACTGAAGCTTTCTTT. This encodes CAWSPIIGRGTEAFF. Drawing the rest from reference TRBV30 and TRBJ1-1, the complete variable domain is SQTIHQWPATLVQPVGSPLSLECTVEGTSNPNLYWYRQAAGRGLQLLFYSVGIGQISSEVPQNLSASRPQDRQFILSSKKLLLSDSGFYLCAWSPIIGRGTEAFFGQGTRLTVV.

Concerning this clone itself: The identical CDR3 is also encoded by other nucleotide sequences in the sample. This chain uses TRBV7-6 with TRBJ2-7, with 9 bases aligning to TRBD1. Trimming cost V 4 bases and J 1 base; bases outside gene matches: 5. CDR3 length: 15 amino acids. Germline V gene sequence: CDR1 SGHVS, CDR2 FNYEAQ. CDR3 amino acids: CASSSGQGASYEQYF. As DNA, the CDR3 is TGTGCCAGCAGCTCGGGACAGGGTGCATCCTACGAGCAGTACTTC.

This chain links TRBV5-6 with TRBJ2-2; D remains unclear. CDR3 length equals 15 residues. CDR1 is SGHDT, CDR2 YYEEEE, per germline. Trimming removed 7 bases at V and 3 bases at J, with 16 bases between. The CDR3 nucleotides read TGTGCCAGCTTCCCCGCGGACCCGGACACCGGGGAGCTGTTTTTT. It specifies CASFPADPDTGELFF.

V is TRBV2 and J is TRBJ1-5, with a tentative D call TRBD1 (5 bases). Germline V gene sequence: CDR1 SNHLY, CDR2 FYNNEI. Deletions cut 3 bases from V and 4 bases from J, with 13 bases between. CDR3 length: 15 amino acids. The CDR3, as DNA: TGTGCCAGCAGTGATGAGGGACCGTGGAATCAGCCCCAGCATTTT. Protein: CASSDEGPWNQPQHF.

In regard to this clone: This sample also contains other DNA sequences that code for the same CDR3. The chain links TRBV29-1 to TRBJ2-1; the D is unclear. The CDR3 sequence is 13 residues long. Trimming removed 4 bases from V and 0 bases from J, with 7 bases in between. CDR1 is SQVTM and CDR2 is ANQGSEA in the germline V gene. The CDR3 region is CSVGGSSYNEQFF. CDR3 DNA sequence: TGCAGCGTTGGCGGAAGCTCCTACAATGAGCAGTTCTTC.

The CDR3 DNA follows: TGTGCCAGCAGCAAAGGAGGAGGGGGAACCATTTCCTACGAGCAGTACTTC. Encoded protein: CASSKGGGGTISYEQYF. The rearrangement joins TRBV21-1 to TRBJ2-7. TRBV21-1 counts as a pseudogene. The CDR3 totals 17 residues.

The chain has TRBV7-6 and TRBJ2-2; D ambiguous. This CDR3 is 16 amino acids long. The germline V and J ends were trimmed by 1 base and 1 base, with 10 bases remaining between them. Germline values: CDR1 SGHVS, CDR2 FNYEAQ. The chain's CDR3 is CASSLGGGLNTGELFF. In nucleotides, the CDR3 is TGTGCCAGCAGCTTAGGCGGCGGCTTGAACACCGGGGAGCTGTTTTTT.

The chain recombines TRBV7-9 with TRBJ1-2, with TRBD1 identical over 11 bases. V was clipped by 5 bases and J by 6 bases; unmatched bases: 11. Germline CDR1 is SEHNR and CDR2 is FQNEAQ (reference sequence). The CDR3 has 16 amino acids. CDR3 loop: CASSQGTGGSKDGYTF. CDR3 sequence (DNA): TGTGCCAGCAGCCAAGGGACAGGGGGAAGTAAGGATGGCTACACCTTC. Combining the CDR3 with reference TRBV7-9 and TRBJ1-2 gives the whole variable domain DTGVSQNPRHKITKRGQNVTFRCDPISEHNRLYWYRQTLGQGPEFLTYFQNEAQLEKSRLLSDRFSAERPKGSFSTLEIQRTEQGDSAMYLCASSQGTGGSKDGYTFGSGTRLTVV.

The chain has TRBV6-1 and TRBJ2-4; 9 bases are a match to TRBD1. There are 17 residues in the CDR3. Germline CDR1 MNHNS, CDR2 SASEGT. The V gene end was trimmed by 3 bases and the J gene end by 1 base; junction bases not matched to a gene: 7. DNA of the CDR3: TGTGCCAGCAGTGAGGGGGACAGGGACGGGGCCAAAAACATTCAGTACTTC. Translated, it gives CASSEGDRDGAKNIQYF.

The chain recombines TRBV11-2 with TRBJ2-7, with D maybe TRBD1 (7 bases). The CDR3 runs to 14 residues. V was cut by 1 base and J by 6 bases, with 13 bases left in between. Germline CDR1 SGHAT, CDR2 FQNNGV. The CDR3 nucleotides are TGTGCCAGCAGCTTAGGGCCAGGGGGGAGCGAGCAGTACTTC. Translating gives CASSLGPGGSEQYF.

The chain carries TRBV19 and TRBJ2-7, with D possibly TRBD1 on 7 matching bases. Germline values: CDR1 LNHDA, CDR2 SQIVND (reference sequence). The V and J ends lost 3 bases and 3 bases respectively, with 12 bases between them. There are 14 residues in the CDR3. As DNA, the CDR3 is TGTGCCAGTAGTATCGGGGGACAGAGCTACGAGCAGTACTTC. Amino acid sequence: CASSIGGQSYEQYF.

This chain joins TRBV2 and TRBJ2-1, with 11 bases identical to TRBD2. From germline, CDR1 is SNHLY and CDR2 FYNNEI. The CDR3 length is 16 residues. Trimming took 5 bases from V and 2 from J; bases not matched to a gene: 5. CDR3 sequence: CASSSLAGVPYNEQFF. The DNA of the CDR3 is TGTGCCAGCAGTTCACTAGCGGGAGTACCCTACAATGAGCAGTTCTTC.